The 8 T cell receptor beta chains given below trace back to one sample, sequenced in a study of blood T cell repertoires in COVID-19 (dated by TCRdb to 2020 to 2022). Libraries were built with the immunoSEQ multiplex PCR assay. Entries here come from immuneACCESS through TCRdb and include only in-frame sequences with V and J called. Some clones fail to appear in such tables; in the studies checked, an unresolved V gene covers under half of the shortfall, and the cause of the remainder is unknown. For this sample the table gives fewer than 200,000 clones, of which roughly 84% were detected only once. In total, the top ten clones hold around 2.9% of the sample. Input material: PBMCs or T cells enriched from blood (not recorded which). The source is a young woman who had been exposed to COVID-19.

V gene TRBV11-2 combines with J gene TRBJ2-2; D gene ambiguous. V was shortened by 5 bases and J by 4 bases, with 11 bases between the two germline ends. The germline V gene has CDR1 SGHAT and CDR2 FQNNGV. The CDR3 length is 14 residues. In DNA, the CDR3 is TGTGCCAGCAGCGAGTCTAGGAGCACCGGGGAGCTGTTTTTT. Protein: CASSESRSTGELFF.

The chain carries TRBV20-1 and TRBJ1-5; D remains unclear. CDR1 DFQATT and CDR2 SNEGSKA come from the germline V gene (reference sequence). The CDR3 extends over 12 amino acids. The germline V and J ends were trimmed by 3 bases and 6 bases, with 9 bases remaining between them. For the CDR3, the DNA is TGCAGTGCTAGTGGAGGAGGTCAGCCCCAGCATTTT. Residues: CSASGGGQPQHF.

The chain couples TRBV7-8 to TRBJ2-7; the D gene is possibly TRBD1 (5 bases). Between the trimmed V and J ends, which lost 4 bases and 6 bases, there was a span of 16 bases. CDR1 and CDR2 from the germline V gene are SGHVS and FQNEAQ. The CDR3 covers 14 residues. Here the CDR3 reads CASSSREGHLEQYF. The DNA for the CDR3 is TGTGCCAGCAGCTCTAGGGAAGGACACCTCGAGCAGTACTTC.

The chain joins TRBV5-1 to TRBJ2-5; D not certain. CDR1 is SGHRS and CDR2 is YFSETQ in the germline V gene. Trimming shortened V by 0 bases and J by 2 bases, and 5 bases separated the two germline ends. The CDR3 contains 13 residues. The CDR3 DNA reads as TGCGCCAGCAGCTTGGACTCTCAAGAGACCCAGTACTTC. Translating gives CASSLDSQETQYF. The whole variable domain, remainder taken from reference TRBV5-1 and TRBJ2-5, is KAGVTQTPRYLIKTRGQQVTLSCSPISGHRSVSWYQQTPGQGLQFLFEYFSETQRNKGNFPGRFSGRQFSNSRSEMNVSTLELGDSALYLCASSLDSQETQYFGPGTRLLVL.

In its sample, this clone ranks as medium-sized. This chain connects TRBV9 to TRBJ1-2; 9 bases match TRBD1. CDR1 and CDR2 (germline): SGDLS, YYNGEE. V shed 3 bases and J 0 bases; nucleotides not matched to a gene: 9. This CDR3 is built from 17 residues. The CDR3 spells CASSAGDRGFANYGYTF. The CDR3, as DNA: TGTGCCAGCAGCGCCGGTGACAGGGGGTTTGCTAACTATGGCTACACCTTC.

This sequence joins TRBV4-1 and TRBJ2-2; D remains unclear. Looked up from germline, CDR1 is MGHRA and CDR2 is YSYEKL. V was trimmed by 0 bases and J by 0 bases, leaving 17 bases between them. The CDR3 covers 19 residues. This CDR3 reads CASSQDYRRPYANTGELFF. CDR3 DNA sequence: TGCGCCAGCAGCCAAGATTACAGACGGCCCTACGCGAACACCGGGGAGCTGTTTTTT.

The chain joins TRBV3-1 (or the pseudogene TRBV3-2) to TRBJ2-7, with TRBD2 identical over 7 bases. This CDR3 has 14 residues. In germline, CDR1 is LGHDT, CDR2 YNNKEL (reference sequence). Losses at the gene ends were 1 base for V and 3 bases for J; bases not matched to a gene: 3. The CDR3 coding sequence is TGTGCCAGCAGCCAAGTGGCGGGGGTCTACGAGCAGTACTTC. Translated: CASSQVAGVYEQYF.

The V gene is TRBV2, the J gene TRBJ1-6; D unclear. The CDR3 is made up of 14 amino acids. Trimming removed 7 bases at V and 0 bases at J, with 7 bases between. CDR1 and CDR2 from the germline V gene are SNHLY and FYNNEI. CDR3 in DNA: TGTGCCAGCAAGCTAAGCTCCTATAATTCACCCCTCCACTTT. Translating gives CASKLSSYNSPLHF. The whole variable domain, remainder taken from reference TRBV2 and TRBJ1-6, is EPEVTQTPSHQVTQMGQEVILRCVPISNHLYFYWYRQILGQKVEFLVSFYNNEISEKSEIFDDQFSVERPDGSNFTLKIRSTKLEDSAMYFCASKLSSYNSPLHFGNGTRLTVT.